This entry lists 14 T cell receptor beta chains sequenced from one sample in a study of T cells after yellow fever vaccination. TCRdb re-called the 5' RACE reads through MiXCR, storing one row per CDR3 protein. The repertoire has nearly 550,000 distinct CDR3 sequences, over 15% of them found once; the top ten carry over 11%. Sequencing used PBMCs, obtained 15 days after the yellow fever booster vaccination. These receptors were collected from a man aged 25-40 years who received the YFV17D yellow fever vaccine.

The gene calls are TRBV18 and TRBJ2-7; possible D gene TRBD2, 6 bases. The CDR3 runs 14 residues. Germline V gene sequence: CDR1 KGHSH, CDR2 LQKENI. Trimming stripped 0 bases from V and 3 bases from J, with 9 bases between. The CDR3 DNA reads as TGTGCCAGCTCACCACCGGGACTTGGCTACGAGCAGTACTTC. This codes for CASSPPGLGYEQYF.

This clonotype appeared once. This rearrangement joins TRBV7-2 to TRBJ2-1, with D perhaps being TRBD1 or TRBD2 (5 bases each). The CDR3 contains 15 residues. In germline, CDR1 is SGHTA, CDR2 FQGNSA. With 6 bases removed from V and 0 bases from J, the gap between germline ends came to 12 bases. This CDR3 reads CASRQTGGSYNEQFF. CDR3 DNA sequence: TGTGCCAGCAGACAAACAGGAGGCTCCTACAATGAGCAGTTCTTC. The whole variable domain, remainder taken from reference TRBV7-2 and TRBJ2-1, is GAGVSQSPSNKVTEKGKDVELRCDPISGHTALYWYRQSLGQGLEFLIYFQGNSAPDKSGLPSDRFSAERTGGSVSTLTIQRTQQEDSAVYLCASRQTGGSYNEQFFGPGTRLTVL.

The CDR3 DNA follows: TGTGCCAGCAGCCCCGACAGGGGGCGTTTCAATGAGCAGTTCTTC. Its translation: CASSPDRGRFNEQFF. This chain joins TRBV7-2 and TRBJ2-1; 10 bases agree with TRBD1. There are 15 residues in the CDR3. Germline trimming cut 5 bases from V and 6 bases from J; bases unmatched to any gene: 7. CDR1 and CDR2 (germline): SGHTA, FQGNSA.

This clonotype was seen a few times. The CDR3 region is CASRPSGSFYEQYF. The CDR3 bases are TGTGCCAGCAGACCTAGCGGGAGTTTCTACGAGCAGTACTTC. The rearrangement joins TRBV6-2 or TRBV6-3 to TRBJ2-7; 10 bases line up with TRBD2. J gave up 3 bases and V 6 bases, and 5 bases lay outside the gene matches. This CDR3 spans 14 amino acids. Germline V gene data show CDR1 as MNHEY and CDR2 as SVGEGT.

This clonotype showed up just a few times. This chain connects TRBV18 to TRBJ2-7; 7 nucleotides match TRBD1. V was pared by 0 bases and J by 6 bases, with 2 bases of the junction left unmatched. The CDR3 has 13 residues. Germline values: CDR1 KGHSH, CDR2 LQKENI. The CDR3 region is CASSPPTGPEQYF. The CDR3 DNA sequence: TGTGCCAGCTCACCACCGACAGGGCCCGAGCAGTACTTC.

This clonotype was observed once. The chain combines TRBV7-2 with TRBJ2-7; D call uncertain. From germline, CDR1 is SGHTA and CDR2 FQGNSA. The CDR3 totals 16 residues. The germline V and J ends were trimmed by 1 base and 1 base, with 14 bases remaining between them. The CDR3 sequence is CASSLVPGAVSYEQYF. In DNA form, the CDR3 reads TGTGCCAGCAGCTTAGTTCCTGGAGCAGTATCCTACGAGCAGTACTTC.

The rearrangement joins TRBV5-1 to TRBJ1-1; D unresolved. V was clipped by 4 bases and J by 4 bases, with 14 bases between them. The length of the CDR3 is 14 residues. Germline V lookup: CDR1 SGHRS, CDR2 YFSETQ. Here the CDR3 reads CASSLTGWSTEAFF. As DNA, the CDR3 is TGCGCCAGCAGCCTGACGGGATGGAGCACTGAAGCTTTCTTT.

This clonotype has a handful of counts. The chain couples TRBV2 to TRBJ2-3; perhaps D is TRBD1 or TRBD2 (5 bases each). CDR3 size: 14 residues. V lost 9 bases and J 4 bases, leaving 17 bases between the germline ends. Germline-derived CDR1 and CDR2 are SNHLY and FYNNEI. The CDR3 spells CARLSELGADTQYF. CDR3 sequence (DNA): TGTGCCAGATTAAGCGAACTGGGGGCAGATACGCAGTATTTT.

The genes are TRBV3-1 and TRBJ1-6; no reliable D call. The V end was cut by 0 bases, the J end by 8 bases, with 11 bases between. CDR3 length equals 15 residues. Germline loops: CDR1 LGHDT, CDR2 YNNKEL (reference sequence). The CDR3 reads CASSQDHGVDSPLHF. DNA for the CDR3: TGTGCCAGCAGCCAAGATCATGGGGTGGATTCACCCCTCCACTTT.

The V call is TRBV7-8, the J call TRBJ2-1, with D possibly being TRBD2 (6 bases). The CDR3 runs to 15 residues. The germline V gene encodes CDR1 SGHVS and CDR2 FQNEAQ. V lost 4 bases and J 5 bases, leaving 15 bases between the germline ends. The CDR3 loop is CASSYGMGLHNEQFF. The CDR3 DNA sequence: TGTGCCAGCAGCTACGGAATGGGACTGCACAATGAGCAGTTCTTC. Full variable domain (outside the CDR3, taken from reference TRBV7-8 and TRBJ2-1): GAGVSQSPRYKVAKRGQDVALRCDPISGHVSLFWYQQALGQGPEFLTYFQNEAQLDKSGLPSDRFFAERPEGSVSTLKIQRTQQEDSAVYLCASSYGMGLHNEQFFGPGTRLTVL.

In this sample, this clonotype turned up a few times. V gene TRBV5-1 combines with J gene TRBJ2-7, with a tentative D call TRBD1 (5 bases). Trimming cost V 0 bases and J 7 bases, with 14 bases left between them. Germline CDR1 SGHRS, CDR2 YFSETQ. This CDR3 has 14 residues. In DNA form, the CDR3 reads TGCGCCAGCAGCTTGGAGGCAGGGTTAACTGAGCAGTACTTC. Residues: CASSLEAGLTEQYF.

This clonotype was observed a few times. The rearrangement links TRBV7-2 to TRBJ1-3, with D possibly matching TRBD1 (5 bases). Germline CDR1 and CDR2: SGHTA and FQGNSA. The length of the CDR3 is 15 residues. V was shortened by 6 bases and J by 0 bases, with 12 bases between the two germline ends. Written as DNA, the CDR3 is TGTGCCAGCAGACCTGAAGGGGCCTCTGGAAACACCATATATTTT. It codes for CASRPEGASGNTIYF. The entire variable domain, with the rest obtained from reference TRBV7-2 and TRBJ1-3, is as follows: GAGVSQSPSNKVTEKGKDVELRCDPISGHTALYWYRQSLGQGLEFLIYFQGNSAPDKSGLPSDRFSAERTGGSVSTLTIQRTQQEDSAVYLCASRPEGASGNTIYFGEGSWLTVV.

In its sample, this clonotype was seen a few times. The chain is built from TRBV19 and TRBJ2-1; no clear D gene. V lost 9 bases and J 5 bases, leaving 14 bases between the germline ends. Germline CDR1 is LNHDA and CDR2 is SQIVND (reference sequence). This CDR3 has 13 amino acids. The CDR3 spells CASRYSPDNEQFF. As DNA, the CDR3 is TGTGCCAGCAGATACAGCCCTGACAATGAGCAGTTCTTC.

The V gene is TRBV7-2, the J gene TRBJ2-7, with D unresolved. The germline V and J ends were trimmed by 2 bases and 0 bases, with 11 bases remaining between them. The V gene's germline CDR1 is SGHTA and CDR2 FQGNSA. The CDR3 consists of 15 residues. DNA for the CDR3: TGTGCCAGCAGCTTATCCCCCGCGGCCTCCTACGAGCAGTACTTC. Translation gives CASSLSPAASYEQYF.